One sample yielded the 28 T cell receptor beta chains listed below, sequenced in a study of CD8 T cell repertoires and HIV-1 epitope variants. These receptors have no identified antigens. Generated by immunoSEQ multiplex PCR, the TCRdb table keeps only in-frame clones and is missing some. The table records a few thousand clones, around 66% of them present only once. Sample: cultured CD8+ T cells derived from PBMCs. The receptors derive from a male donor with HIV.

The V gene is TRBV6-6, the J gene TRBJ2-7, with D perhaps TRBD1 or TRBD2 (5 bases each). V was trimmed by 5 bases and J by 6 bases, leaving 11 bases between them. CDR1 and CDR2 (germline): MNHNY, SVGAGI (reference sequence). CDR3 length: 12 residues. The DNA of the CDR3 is TGTGCCAGCAGTCCGGGGCCGCTCGAGCAGTACTTC. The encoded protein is CASSPGPLEQYF.

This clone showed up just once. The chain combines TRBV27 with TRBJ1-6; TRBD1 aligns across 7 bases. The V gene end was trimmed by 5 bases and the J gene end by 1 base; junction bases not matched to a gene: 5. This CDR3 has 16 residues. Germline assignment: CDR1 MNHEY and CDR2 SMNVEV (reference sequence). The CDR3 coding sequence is TGTGCCAGCAGTCCCCAGGGGGAGTCCTATAATTCACCCCTCCACTTT. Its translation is CASSPQGESYNSPLHF.

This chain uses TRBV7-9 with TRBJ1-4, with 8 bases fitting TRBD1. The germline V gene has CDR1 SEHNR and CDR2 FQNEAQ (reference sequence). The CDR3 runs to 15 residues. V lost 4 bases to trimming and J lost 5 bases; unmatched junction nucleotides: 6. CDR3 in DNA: TGTGCCAGCAGCTCGGAGGACAGGGACAATGAAAAACTGTTTTTT. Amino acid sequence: CASSSEDRDNEKLFF. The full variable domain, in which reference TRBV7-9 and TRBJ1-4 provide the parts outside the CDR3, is DTGVSQNPRHKITKRGQNVTFRCDPISEHNRLYWYRQTLGQGPEFLTYFQNEAQLEKSRLLSDRFSAERPKGSFSTLEIQRTEQGDSAMYLCASSSEDRDNEKLFFGSGTQLSVL.

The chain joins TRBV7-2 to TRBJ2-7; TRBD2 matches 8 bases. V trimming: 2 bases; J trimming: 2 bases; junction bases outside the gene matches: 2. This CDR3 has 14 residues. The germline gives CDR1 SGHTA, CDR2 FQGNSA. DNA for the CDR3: TGTGCCAGCAGCTTAATAGCGGGGACCTACGAGCAGTACTTC. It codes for CASSLIAGTYEQYF. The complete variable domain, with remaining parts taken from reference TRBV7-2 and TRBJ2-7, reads GAGVSQSPSNKVTEKGKDVELRCDPISGHTALYWYRQSLGQGLEFLIYFQGNSAPDKSGLPSDRFSAERTGGSVSTLTIQRTQQEDSAVYLCASSLIAGTYEQYFGPGTRLTVT.

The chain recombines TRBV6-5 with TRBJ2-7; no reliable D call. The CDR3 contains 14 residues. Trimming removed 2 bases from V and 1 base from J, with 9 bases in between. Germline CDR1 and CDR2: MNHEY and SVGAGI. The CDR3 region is CASSYETASYEQYF. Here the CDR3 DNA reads TGTGCCAGCAGTTACGAGACCGCGTCCTACGAGCAGTACTTC.

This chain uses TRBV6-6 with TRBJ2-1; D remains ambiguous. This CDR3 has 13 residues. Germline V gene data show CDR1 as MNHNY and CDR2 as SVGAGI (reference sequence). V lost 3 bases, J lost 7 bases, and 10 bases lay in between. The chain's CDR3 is CASSYPLENEQFF. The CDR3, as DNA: TGTGCCAGCAGTTATCCACTCGAAAATGAGCAGTTCTTC.

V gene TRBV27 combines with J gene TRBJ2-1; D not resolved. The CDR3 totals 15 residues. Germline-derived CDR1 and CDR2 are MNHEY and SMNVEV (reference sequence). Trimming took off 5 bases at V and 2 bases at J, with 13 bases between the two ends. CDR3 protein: CASSKDHPTYNEQFF. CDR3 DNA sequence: TGTGCCAGCAGTAAGGACCACCCAACCTACAATGAGCAGTTCTTC.

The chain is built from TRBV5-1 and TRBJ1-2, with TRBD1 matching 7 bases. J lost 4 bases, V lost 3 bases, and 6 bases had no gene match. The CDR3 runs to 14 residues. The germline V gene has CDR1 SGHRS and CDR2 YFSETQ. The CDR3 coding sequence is TGCGCCAGCAGCTCCCGGGACAGCGCCTATGGCTACACCTTC. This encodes CASSSRDSAYGYTF.

As DNA, the CDR3 is TGTGCCAGCAGTTTTAAGAATTATTCACCCCTCCACTTT. As protein: CASSFKNYSPLHF. The V gene is TRBV7-2, the J gene TRBJ1-6; no clear D gene. Trimming removed 6 bases at V and 8 bases at J, with 11 bases between. The CDR3 spans 13 residues. The germline V gene encodes CDR1 SGHTA and CDR2 FQGNSA.

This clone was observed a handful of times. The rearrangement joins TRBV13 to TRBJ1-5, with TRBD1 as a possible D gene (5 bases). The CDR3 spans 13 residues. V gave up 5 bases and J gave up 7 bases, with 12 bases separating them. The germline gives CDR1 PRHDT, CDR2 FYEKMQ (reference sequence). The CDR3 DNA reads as TGTGCCAGCAGCCCCGGCAGGGACCAGCCCCAGCATTTT. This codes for CASSPGRDQPQHF. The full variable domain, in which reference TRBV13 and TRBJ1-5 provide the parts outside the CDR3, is AAGVIQSPRHLIKEKRETATLKCYPIPRHDTVYWYQQGPGQDPQFLISFYEKMQSDKGSIPDRFSAQQFSDYHSELNMSSLELGDSALYFCASSPGRDQPQHFGDGTRLSIL.

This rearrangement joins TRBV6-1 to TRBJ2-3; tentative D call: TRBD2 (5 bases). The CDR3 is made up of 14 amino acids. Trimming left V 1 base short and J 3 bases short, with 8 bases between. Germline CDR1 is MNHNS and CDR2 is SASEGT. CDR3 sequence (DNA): TGTGCCAGCAGTGAAGACGAGGGTACAGATACGCAGTATTTT. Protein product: CASSEDEGTDTQYF.

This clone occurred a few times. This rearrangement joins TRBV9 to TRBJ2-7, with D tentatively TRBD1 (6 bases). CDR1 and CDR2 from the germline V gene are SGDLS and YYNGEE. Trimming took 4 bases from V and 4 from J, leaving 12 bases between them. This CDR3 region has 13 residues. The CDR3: CASSPPGEYEQYF. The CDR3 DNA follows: TGTGCCAGCAGCCCCCCAGGGGAGTACGAGCAGTACTTC.

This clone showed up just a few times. The CDR3 DNA reads TGTGCCAGCAGTTCAGATGTCTCGGCCTACGAGCAGTACTTC. This sequence encodes CASSSDVSAYEQYF. The chain combines TRBV13 with TRBJ2-7; D call uncertain. The V gene's germline CDR1 is PRHDT and CDR2 FYEKMQ (reference sequence). This CDR3 is built from 14 residues. V shed 6 bases and J shed 2 bases, with 14 bases lying between them.

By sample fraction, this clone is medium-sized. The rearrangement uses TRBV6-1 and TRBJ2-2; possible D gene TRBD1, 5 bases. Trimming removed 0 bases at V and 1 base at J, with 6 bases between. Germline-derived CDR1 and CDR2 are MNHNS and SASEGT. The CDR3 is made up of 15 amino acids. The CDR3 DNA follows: TGTGCCAGCAGTGAAGCAGGGGAGAACACCGGGGAGCTGTTTTTT. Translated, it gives CASSEAGENTGELFF.

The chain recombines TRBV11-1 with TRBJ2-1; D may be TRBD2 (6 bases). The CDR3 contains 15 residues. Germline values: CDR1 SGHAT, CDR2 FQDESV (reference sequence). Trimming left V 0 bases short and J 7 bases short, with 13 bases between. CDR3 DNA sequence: TGTGCCAGCAGCTTAGCTAGGCTAGCGAGGAATGAGCAGTTCTTC. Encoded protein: CASSLARLARNEQFF.

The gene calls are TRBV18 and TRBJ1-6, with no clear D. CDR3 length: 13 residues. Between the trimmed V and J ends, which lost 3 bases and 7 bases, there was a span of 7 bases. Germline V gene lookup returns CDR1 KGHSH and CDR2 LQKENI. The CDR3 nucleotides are TGTGCCAGCTCACCCCGGGAAAATTCACCCCTCCACTTT. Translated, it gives CASSPRENSPLHF.

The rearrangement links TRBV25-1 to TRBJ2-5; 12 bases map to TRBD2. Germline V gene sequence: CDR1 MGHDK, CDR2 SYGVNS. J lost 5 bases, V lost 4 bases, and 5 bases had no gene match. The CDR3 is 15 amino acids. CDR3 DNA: TGTGCCAGCAGTGTTGGACTAGCGGGAACGGAGACCCAGTACTTC. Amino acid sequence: CASSVGLAGTETQYF.

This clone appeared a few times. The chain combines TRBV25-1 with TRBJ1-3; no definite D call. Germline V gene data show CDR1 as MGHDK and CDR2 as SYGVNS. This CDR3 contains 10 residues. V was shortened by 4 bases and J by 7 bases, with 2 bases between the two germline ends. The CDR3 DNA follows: TGTGCCAGCAGTGCGAACACCATATATTTT. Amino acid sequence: CASSANTIYF.

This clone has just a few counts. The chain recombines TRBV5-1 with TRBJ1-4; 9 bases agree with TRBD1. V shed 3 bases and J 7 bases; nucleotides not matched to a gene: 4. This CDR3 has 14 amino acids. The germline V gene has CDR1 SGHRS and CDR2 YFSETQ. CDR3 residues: CASSSGTGPEKLFF. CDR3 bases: TGCGCCAGCAGCTCCGGGACAGGGCCTGAAAAACTGTTTTTT.

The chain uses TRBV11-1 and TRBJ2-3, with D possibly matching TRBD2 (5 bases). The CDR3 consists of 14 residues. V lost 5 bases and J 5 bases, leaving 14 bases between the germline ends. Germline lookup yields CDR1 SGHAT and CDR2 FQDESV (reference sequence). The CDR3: CASSLPGFQDTQYF. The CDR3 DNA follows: TGTGCCAGCAGCCTCCCGGGGTTTCAAGATACGCAGTATTTT. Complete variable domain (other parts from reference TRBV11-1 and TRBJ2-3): EAEVAQSPRYKITEKSQAVAFWCDPISGHATLYWYRQILGQGPELLVQFQDESVVDDSQLPKDRFSAERLKGVDSTLKIQPAELGDSAMYLCASSLPGFQDTQYFGPGTRLTVL.

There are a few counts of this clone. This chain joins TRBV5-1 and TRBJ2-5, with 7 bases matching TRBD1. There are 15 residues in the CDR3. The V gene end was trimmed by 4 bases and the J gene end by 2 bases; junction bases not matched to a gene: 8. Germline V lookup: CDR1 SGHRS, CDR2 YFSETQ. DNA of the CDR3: TGCGCCAGCAGCCCCGTTTCGGGACAGCAAGAGACCCAGTACTTC. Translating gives CASSPVSGQQETQYF.

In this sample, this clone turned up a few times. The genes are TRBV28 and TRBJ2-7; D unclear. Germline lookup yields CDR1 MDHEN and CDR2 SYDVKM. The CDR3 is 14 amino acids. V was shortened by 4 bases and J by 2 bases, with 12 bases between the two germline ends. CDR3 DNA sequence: TGTGCCAGCAGTTCAGATGTCTCGGCCTACGAGCAGTACTTC. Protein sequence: CASSSDVSAYEQYF.

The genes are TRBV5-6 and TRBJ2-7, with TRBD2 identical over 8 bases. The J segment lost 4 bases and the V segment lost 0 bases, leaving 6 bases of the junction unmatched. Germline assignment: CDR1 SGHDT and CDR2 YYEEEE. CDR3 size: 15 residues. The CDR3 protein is CASSLGREASYEQYF. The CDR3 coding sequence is TGTGCCAGCAGCTTGGGGCGGGAGGCTTCATACGAGCAGTACTTC.

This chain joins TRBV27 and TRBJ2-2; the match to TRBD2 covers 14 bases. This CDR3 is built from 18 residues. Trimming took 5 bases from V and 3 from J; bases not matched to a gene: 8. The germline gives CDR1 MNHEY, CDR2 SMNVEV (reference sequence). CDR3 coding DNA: TGTGCCAGCAGTAGGGGACTAGCGGGAGTGGGGGACACCGGGGAGCTGTTTTTT. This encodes CASSRGLAGVGDTGELFF.

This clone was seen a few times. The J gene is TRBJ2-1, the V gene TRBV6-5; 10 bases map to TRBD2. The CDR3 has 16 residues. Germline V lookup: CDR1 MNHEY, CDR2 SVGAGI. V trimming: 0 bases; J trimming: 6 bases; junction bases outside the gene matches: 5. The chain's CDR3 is CASSYSASGSGNEQFF. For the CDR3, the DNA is TGTGCCAGCAGTTACTCGGCTAGCGGGAGCGGCAATGAGCAGTTCTTC.

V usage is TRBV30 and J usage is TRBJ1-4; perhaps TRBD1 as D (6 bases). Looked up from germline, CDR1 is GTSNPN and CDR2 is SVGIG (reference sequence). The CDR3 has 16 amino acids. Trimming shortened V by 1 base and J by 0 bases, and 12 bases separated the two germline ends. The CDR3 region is CAWSAHRDPTNEKLFF. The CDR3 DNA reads TGTGCCTGGAGTGCCCACAGGGATCCAACTAATGAAAAACTGTTTTTT. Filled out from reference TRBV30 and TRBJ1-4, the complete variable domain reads SQTIHQWPATLVQPVGSPLSLECTVEGTSNPNLYWYRQAAGRGLQLLFYSVGIGQISSEVPQNLSASRPQDRQFILSSKKLLLSDSGFYLCAWSAHRDPTNEKLFFGSGTQLSVL.

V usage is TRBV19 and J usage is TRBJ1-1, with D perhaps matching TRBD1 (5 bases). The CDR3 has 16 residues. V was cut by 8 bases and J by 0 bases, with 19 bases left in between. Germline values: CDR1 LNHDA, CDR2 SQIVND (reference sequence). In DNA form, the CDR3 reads TGTGCCAGTCTTTTGGGAACGGACACCATGAACACTGAAGCTTTCTTT. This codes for CASLLGTDTMNTEAFF. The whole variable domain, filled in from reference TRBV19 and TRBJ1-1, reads DGGITQSPKYLFRKEGQNVTLSCEQNLNHDAMYWYRQDPGQGLRLIYYSQIVNDFQKGDIAEGYSVSREKKESFPLTVTSAQKNPTAFYLCASLLGTDTMNTEAFFGQGTRLTVV.

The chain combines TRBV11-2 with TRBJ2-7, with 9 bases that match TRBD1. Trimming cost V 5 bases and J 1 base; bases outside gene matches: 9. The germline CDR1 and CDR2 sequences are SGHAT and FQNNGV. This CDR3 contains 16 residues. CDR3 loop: CASSDGQGFGSYEQYF. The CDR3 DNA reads TGTGCCAGCAGCGACGGACAGGGGTTCGGGTCCTACGAGCAGTACTTC.